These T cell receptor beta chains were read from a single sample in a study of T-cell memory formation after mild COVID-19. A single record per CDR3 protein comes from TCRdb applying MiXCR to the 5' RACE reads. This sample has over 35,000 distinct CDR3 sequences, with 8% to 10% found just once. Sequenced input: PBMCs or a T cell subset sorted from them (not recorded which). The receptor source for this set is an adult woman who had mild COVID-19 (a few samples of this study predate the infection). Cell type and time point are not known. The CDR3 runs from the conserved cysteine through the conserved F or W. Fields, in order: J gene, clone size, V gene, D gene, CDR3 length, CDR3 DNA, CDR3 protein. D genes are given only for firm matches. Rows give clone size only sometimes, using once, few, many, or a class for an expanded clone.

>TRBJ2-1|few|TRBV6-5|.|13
TGTGCCAGCAGTCCACTGCATGGCGATGAGCAGTTCTTC
CASSPLHGDEQFF
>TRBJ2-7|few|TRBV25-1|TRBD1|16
TGTGCCAGCGCAAGCGGATGGGGGACAGGGTCCTACGAGCAGTACTTC
CASASGWGTGSYEQYF
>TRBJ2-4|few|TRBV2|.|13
TGTGCCAGCAGCCCCATCGGGAAAAACATTCAGTACTTC
CASSPIGKNIQYF
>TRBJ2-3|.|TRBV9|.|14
TGTGCCAGCAGCGGGACTCTCCCCGGAGATACGCAGTATTTT
CASSGTLPGDTQYF
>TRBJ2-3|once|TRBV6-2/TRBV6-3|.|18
TGTGCCAGCAGTTCCTACCCTTTTGGAGCGGACCTCACAGATACGCAGTATTTT
CASSSYPFGADLTDTQYF
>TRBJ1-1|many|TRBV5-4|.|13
TGTGCCAGCAGCTTGGATTACGACAGGGAAGCTTTCTTT
CASSLDYDREAFF
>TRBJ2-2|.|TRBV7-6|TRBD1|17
TGTGCCAGCAGCTTAGCGTGGAGGGACAGGGGTGTCGGGGAGCTGTTTTTT
CASSLAWRDRGVGELFF
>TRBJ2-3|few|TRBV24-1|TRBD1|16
TGTGCCACCAGTGGGGCCCCGGACAGGCCCCCAGATACGCAGTATTTT
CATSGAPDRPPDTQYF
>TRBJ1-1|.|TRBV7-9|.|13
TGTGCCAGCAGCCAAGCGGGGGGCACTGAAGCTTTCTTT
CASSQAGGTEAFF
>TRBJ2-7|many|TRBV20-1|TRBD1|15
TGCAGTGCTGCAGGACCGGACAGGGGTACTTACGAGCAGTACTTC
CSAAGPDRGTYEQYF
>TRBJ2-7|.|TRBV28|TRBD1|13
TGTGCCAGCAGAACACAGGGGAACGACGAGCAGTACTTC
CASRTQGNDEQYF
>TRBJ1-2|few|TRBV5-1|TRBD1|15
TGCGCCAGCAGCCGCCTTGGAGGGGGCGACAATGGCTACACCTTC
CASSRLGGGDNGYTF
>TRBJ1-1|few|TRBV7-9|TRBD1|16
TGTGCCAGCAGCCGAGAGGACAGGGGGCCGGACACTGAAGCTTTCTTT
CASSREDRGPDTEAFF
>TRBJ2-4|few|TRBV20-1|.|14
TGCAGTGCTAGAGACCCGGGGGCCAAAAACATTCAGTACTTC
CSARDPGAKNIQYF
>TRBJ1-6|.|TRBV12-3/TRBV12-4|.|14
TGTGCCAGCAGCCTTCATACGGGAAATTCACCCCTCCACTTT
CASSLHTGNSPLHF
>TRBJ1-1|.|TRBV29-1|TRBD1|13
TGCAGCGGAAGACAGGGGTTGAACACTGAAGCTTTCTTT
CSGRQGLNTEAFF
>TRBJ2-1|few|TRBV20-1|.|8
TGCAGTGCTGGTGGGAGGTTCTTC
CSAGGRFF
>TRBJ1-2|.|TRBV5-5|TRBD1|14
TGTGCCAGCAGCTTGGGACAGGGACTGTATGGCTACACCTTC
CASSLGQGLYGYTF
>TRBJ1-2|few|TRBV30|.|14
TGTGCCTGGAGTGTACTAGTGGGGGCGACGGGCTACACCTTC
CAWSVLVGATGYTF
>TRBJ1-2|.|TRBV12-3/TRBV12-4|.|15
TGTGCCAGCAGCCCCGGACGGCGGCTAAACTATGGCGACACCTTC
CASSPGRRLNYGDTF
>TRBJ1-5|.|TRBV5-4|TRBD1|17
TGTGCCAGCAGCTCCCTTAGGGGTACAGGGGCGGGTCAGCCCCAGCATTTT
CASSSLRGTGAGQPQHF
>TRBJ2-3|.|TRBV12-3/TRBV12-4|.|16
TGTGCCAGCAGCGGGGGACCGAACCTTGGGGTAGATACGCAGTATTTT
CASSGGPNLGVDTQYF
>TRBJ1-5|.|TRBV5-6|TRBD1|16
TGTGCCAGCAGCTTGAAGACAGGGAATAGCAATCAGCCCCAGCATTTT
CASSLKTGNSNQPQHF
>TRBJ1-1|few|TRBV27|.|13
TGTGCCAGCAGTCTACGTTATGCCACTGAAGCTTTCTTT
CASSLRYATEAFF
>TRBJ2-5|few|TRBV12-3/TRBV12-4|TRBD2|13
TGTGCCAGCAGACTAGCGATACAAGAGACCCAGTACTTC
CASRLAIQETQYF
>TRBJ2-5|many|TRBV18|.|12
TGTGCCACCCTAGGAGGGAAAGAGACCCAGTACTTC
CATLGGKETQYF
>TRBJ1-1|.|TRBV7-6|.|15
TGTGCCAGCAGCTCGCCGGGACGGAGAAACACTGAAGCTTTCTTT
CASSSPGRRNTEAFF
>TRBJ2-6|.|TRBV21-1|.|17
TGTGCCAGCAGCACCGGGACAGGGGGCGCTGGGGCCAACGTCCTGACTTTC
CASSTGTGGAGANVLTF
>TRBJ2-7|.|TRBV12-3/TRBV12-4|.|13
TGTGCCAGCCGGGGCGGGAACTCCTACGAGCAGTACTTC
CASRGGNSYEQYF
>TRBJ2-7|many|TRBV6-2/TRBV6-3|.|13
TGTGCCAGCAGGGACACAGGACTCTACGAGCAGTACTTC
CASRDTGLYEQYF
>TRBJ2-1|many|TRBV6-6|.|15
TGTGCCAGCAGTTACGAATGGAGCTCCTACAATGAGCAGTTCTTC
CASSYEWSSYNEQFF
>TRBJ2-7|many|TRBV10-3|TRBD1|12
TGTGCCATCGGGACAGGGACCTACGAGCAGTACTTC
CAIGTGTYEQYF
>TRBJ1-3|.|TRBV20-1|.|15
TGCAGTGCTAGAGATCTTAAGTTCTCTGGAAACACCATATATTTT
CSARDLKFSGNTIYF
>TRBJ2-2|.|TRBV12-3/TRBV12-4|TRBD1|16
TGTGCCAGCACCCGGACAGGGCCGACCTGGGGCGGGGAGCTGTTTTTT
CASTRTGPTWGGELFF
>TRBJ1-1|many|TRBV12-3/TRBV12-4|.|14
TGTGCCAGCAGTTTCCGGCAAATAAACACTGAAGCTTTCTTT
CASSFRQINTEAFF
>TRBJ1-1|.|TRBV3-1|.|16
TGTGCCAGCAGCCAAGATACGCGGGGCTTGAACACTGAAGCTTTCTTT
CASSQDTRGLNTEAFF
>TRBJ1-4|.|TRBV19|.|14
TGTGCCAGTAGTATCTCGCCTTACAACAGGGAACTGTTTTTT
CASSISPYNRELFF
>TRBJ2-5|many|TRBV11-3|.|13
TGTGCCAGCAGCTCGCCGAGAGGAGAGACCCAGTACTTC
CASSSPRGETQYF
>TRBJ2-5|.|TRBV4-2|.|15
TGTGCCAGCAGCCAAGCTCTGAGGGTAGGAGAGACCCAGTACTTC
CASSQALRVGETQYF
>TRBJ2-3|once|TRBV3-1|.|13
TGTGCCAGCAGCCAAGCGGGGGCCGATACGCAGTATTTT
CASSQAGADTQYF
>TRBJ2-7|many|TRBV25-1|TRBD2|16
TGTGCCAGCAGTGGGGAGCGGGACTCAAGCTCCTACGAGCAGTACTTC
CASSGERDSSSYEQYF
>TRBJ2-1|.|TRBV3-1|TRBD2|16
TGTGCCAGCAGCCATTACGTAGCGGGAGGGTTGGGTGAGCAGTTCTTC
CASSHYVAGGLGEQFF
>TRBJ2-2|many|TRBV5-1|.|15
TGCGCCAGCGGAGGAGAGGCCGGGAACACCGGGGAGCTGTTTTTT
CASGGEAGNTGELFF
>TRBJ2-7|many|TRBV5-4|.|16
TGTGCCAGCAGCTTGGTGGGTGGAGGGGGCTCATACGAGCAGTACTTC
CASSLVGGGGSYEQYF
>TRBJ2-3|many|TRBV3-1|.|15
TGTGCCAGCAGCCCTTTCCTAGCGAGGCGGGATACGCAGTATTTT
CASSPFLARRDTQYF
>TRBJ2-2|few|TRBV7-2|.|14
TGTGCCAGCAGCTTAGTTTCCAACACCGGGGAGCTGTTTTTT
CASSLVSNTGELFF
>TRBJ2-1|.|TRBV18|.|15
TGTGCCAGCTCACCCGCCGGGACCCCATTGGATGAGCAGTTCTTC
CASSPAGTPLDEQFF
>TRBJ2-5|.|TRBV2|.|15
TGTGCCAGCAGTGAAGCAACACCGGGTTTAGCGACCCAGTACTTC
CASSEATPGLATQYF
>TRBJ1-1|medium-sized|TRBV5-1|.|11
TGCGCCAGCAGCTCAGAAACTGAAGCTTTCTTT
CASSSETEAFF
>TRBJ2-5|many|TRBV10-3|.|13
TGTGCCATCAGACCGGGGGCCGGTGAGACCCAGTACTTC
CAIRPGAGETQYF
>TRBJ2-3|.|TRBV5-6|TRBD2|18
TGTGCCAGCAGCTCGGCCGGGACTAGCGGGGGGTTCACAGATACGCAGTATTTT
CASSSAGTSGGFTDTQYF
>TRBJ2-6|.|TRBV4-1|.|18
TGCGCCAGCAGCCAGTCCAGGGGCGCGGGGTCCGGGGCCAACGTCCTGACTTTC
CASSQSRGAGSGANVLTF
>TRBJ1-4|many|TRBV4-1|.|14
TGCGCCAGCAGCCATCCCGCCCCCGGGGAAAAACTGTTTTTT
CASSHPAPGEKLFF
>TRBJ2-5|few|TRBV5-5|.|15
TGTGCCAGCAGCTTGGTCCCCAACCGAGAAGAGACCCAGTACTTC
CASSLVPNREETQYF
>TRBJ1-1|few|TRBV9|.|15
TGTGCCAGCAGCGCCGGGAGCCTCGTTATGAGTGAAGCTTTCTTT
CASSAGSLVMSEAFF
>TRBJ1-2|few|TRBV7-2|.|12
TGTGCCAGCAGCCTGTTTATCGGCGGCTACACCTTC
CASSLFIGGYTF
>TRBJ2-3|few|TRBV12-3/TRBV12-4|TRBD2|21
TGTGCCAGCAGACAAAAGCGGGGGGGCCTTTGGGGACCCGAGATCACAGATACGCAGTATTTT
CASRQKRGGLWGPEITDTQYF